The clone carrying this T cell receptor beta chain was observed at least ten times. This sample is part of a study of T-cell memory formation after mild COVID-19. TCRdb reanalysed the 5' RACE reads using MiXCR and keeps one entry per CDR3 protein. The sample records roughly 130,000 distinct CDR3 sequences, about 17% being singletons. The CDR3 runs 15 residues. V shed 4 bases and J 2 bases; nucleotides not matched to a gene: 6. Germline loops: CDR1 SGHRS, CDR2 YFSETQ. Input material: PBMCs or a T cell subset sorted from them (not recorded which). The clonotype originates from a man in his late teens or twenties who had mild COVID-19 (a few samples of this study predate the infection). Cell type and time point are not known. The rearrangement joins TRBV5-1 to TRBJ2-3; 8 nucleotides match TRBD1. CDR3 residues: CASSVQGAPTDTQYF. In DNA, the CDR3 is TGCGCCAGCAGCGTCCAGGGGGCCCCCACAGATACGCAGTATTTT.